This T cell receptor (beta chain) was sequenced during a study of T cell clones after liver transplantation. In the study overall: Third-party-reactive TCRbeta sequences from pre-transplant mixed lymphocyte reactions served as antigen-independent comparators.

Clones were read by immunoSEQ multiplex PCR, and TCRdb kept only the in-frame ones, dropping some. The sample has about 45,000 clones, around 83% seen once; the top ten hold 2% to 2.5%. The ends lost 2 bases at V and 0 bases at J; junction bases unmatched: 1. The CDR3 has 14 residues. Germline-derived CDR1 and CDR2 are SGHKS and YYEKEE (reference sequence). Study conclusions and caveats: Graft donor-reactive T cells may have migrated into the graft rather than being deleted.

Points on this clone: Its antigen is unknown.

The sequencing here drew on CD4+ T cells from blood, taken 24 months after liver transplant. The rearrangement uses TRBV5-5 and TRBJ2-7; 8 bases match TRBD1. The TCR sequence derives from a human patient who received a liver transplant. Some T cells may be graft donor cells. The CDR3 reads CASSFGQGSYEQYF. CDR3 coding DNA: TGTGCCAGCAGCTTCGGACAGGGCTCCTACGAGCAGTACTTC.